The 19 T cell receptor beta chains below come from one sample, sequenced in a study of patients and donors after allogeneic stem cell transplantation. TCRdb fed the RT-PCR reads into MiXCR, producing one record per CDR3 protein. The table shows under 200,000 distinct CDR3 sequences, with approximately 28% occurring only once. Sample: blood, either unsorted or a sorted T cell fraction (not recorded which). All receptors come from a human donor who was either an allogeneic HSCT recipient or a stem cell or donor lymphocyte infusion donor (not recorded which). It is not recorded whose cells these are; they may come from a transplant donor.

The V call is TRBV4-2, the J call TRBJ2-7, with D unresolved. Germline V gene data show CDR1 as LGHNA and CDR2 as YNFKEQ. V lost 2 bases to trimming and J lost 3 bases, with 14 bases between them. This CDR3 contains 15 residues. As DNA, the CDR3 is TGTGCCAGCAGCCAACATTTAGGGCCCGACTACGAGCAGTACTTC. Translating gives CASSQHLGPDYEQYF.

The DNA of the CDR3 is TGTGCCATCAGTGGGGCGAATCAGCCCCAGCATTTT. This codes for CAISGANQPQHF. The rearrangement links TRBV10-3 to TRBJ1-5; D gene unclear. V was pared by 4 bases and J by 4 bases, with 5 bases between. The CDR3 totals 12 residues. The V gene's germline CDR1 is ENHRY and CDR2 SYGVKD.

The CDR3 sequence is CASSYGLAGALGTDTQYF. As DNA, the CDR3 is TGTGCCAGCAGTTACGGGCTAGCGGGAGCTTTGGGGACAGATACGCAGTATTTT. The genes are TRBV27 and TRBJ2-3; 10 bases fit TRBD2. The length of the CDR3 is 18 residues. Germline V gene data show CDR1 as MNHEY and CDR2 as SMNVEV (reference sequence). V lost 4 bases, J lost 3 bases, and 13 bases stayed unmatched.

The sample holds a few counts of this clonotype. The chain combines TRBV4-3 with TRBJ2-7, with no clear D. The germline gives CDR1 LGHNA, CDR2 YSLEER. The V end was cut by 6 bases, the J end by 7 bases, with 16 bases between. This CDR3 has 13 amino acids. The CDR3 DNA is TGCGCCAGCAGTCACCGTCAGCGTGGAGAGCAGTACTTC. Residues: CASSHRQRGEQYF.

The table lists this clonotype with many counts. V and J are TRBV20-1 and TRBJ1-5, with D possibly TRBD1 on 5 matching bases. Germline values: CDR1 DFQATT, CDR2 SNEGSKA (reference sequence). V was trimmed by 1 base and J by 9 bases, leaving 13 bases between them. This CDR3 contains 13 residues. The CDR3: CSARGGDARPQHF. Here the CDR3 DNA reads TGCAGTGCTAGAGGGGGGGATGCAAGGCCCCAGCATTTT.

This clonotype was recorded only once. This rearrangement joins TRBV2 to TRBJ1-6; D gene uncertain. With 2 bases removed from V and 7 bases from J, the gap between germline ends came to 3 bases. Germline CDR1 and CDR2: SNHLY and FYNNEI. There are 12 residues in the CDR3. CDR3 sequence: CASSETNSPLHF. Here the CDR3 DNA reads TGTGCCAGCAGTGAAACGAATTCACCCCTCCACTTT.

The chain joins TRBV6-5 to TRBJ2-1; 9 bases align to TRBD2. Per the germline V gene, CDR1 is MNHEY and CDR2 is SVGAGI. The CDR3 extends over 15 amino acids. V shed 2 bases, J shed 5 bases, and the junction held 4 bases outside the gene matches. The CDR3 sequence: CASSYEASGNNEQFF. CDR3 coding DNA: TGTGCCAGCAGTTACGAGGCTAGCGGGAACAATGAGCAGTTCTTC.

The chain employs TRBV7-2 and TRBJ2-2, with a possible D match to TRBD2 (6 bases). CDR3 length equals 15 residues. Germline CDR1 is SGHTA and CDR2 is FQGNSA. With 3 bases removed from V and 6 bases from J, the gap between germline ends came to 14 bases. CDR3 protein: CASSFLLSGAGELFF. CDR3 sequence (DNA): TGTGCCAGCAGCTTCCTTTTATCGGGGGCCGGGGAGCTGTTTTTT.

The chain combines TRBV7-2 with TRBJ1-3; D gene unclear. The CDR3 is made up of 13 amino acids. The V and J ends lost 6 bases and 0 bases respectively, with 6 bases between them. From germline, CDR1 is SGHTA and CDR2 FQGNSA. CDR3 coding DNA: TGTGCCAGCAGACTGGTCTCTGGAAACACCATATATTTT. Protein: CASRLVSGNTIYF.

The chain carries TRBV27 and TRBJ2-7, with TRBD2 identical over 7 bases. The CDR3 consists of 12 residues. CDR1 is MNHEY, CDR2 SMNVEV, per germline (reference sequence). V gave up 9 bases and J gave up 2 bases; unmatched junction bases: 4. The CDR3 here is CASWDYTYEQYF. CDR3 sequence (DNA): TGTGCCAGTTGGGACTACACCTACGAGCAGTACTTC.

The V gene is TRBV7-8, the J gene TRBJ2-1, with 11 nucleotides matching TRBD2. V trimming: 5 bases; J trimming: 4 bases; junction bases outside the gene matches: 7. Germline CDR1 SGHVS, CDR2 FQNEAQ. This CDR3 is built from 16 residues. The CDR3: CASSPQGLAEYNEQFF. Written as DNA, the CDR3 is TGTGCCAGCAGCCCCCAGGGACTAGCGGAGTACAATGAGCAGTTCTTC.

This clonotype has just a few counts. V and J are TRBV5-1 and TRBJ2-2; TRBD2 agrees at 8 bases. The germline gives CDR1 SGHRS, CDR2 YFSETQ. This CDR3 spans 15 amino acids. Trimming at V came to 0 bases and at J to 5 bases, leaving 3 bases not matched to a gene. The CDR3 DNA reads TGCGCCAGCAGCTTGGCCAGCGGGGGAACCGGGGAGCTGTTTTTT. This encodes CASSLASGGTGELFF. Complete variable domain (other parts from reference TRBV5-1 and TRBJ2-2): KAGVTQTPRYLIKTRGQQVTLSCSPISGHRSVSWYQQTPGQGLQFLFEYFSETQRNKGNFPGRFSGRQFSNSRSEMNVSTLELGDSALYLCASSLASGGTGELFFGEGSRLTVL.

This clonotype was picked up many times. The V and J genes are TRBV7-2 and TRBJ1-1, with D hard to call. Germline V gives CDR1 SGHTA, CDR2 FQGNSA. CDR3 size: 14 residues. V shed 3 bases and J shed 0 bases, with 8 bases lying between them. The CDR3 is CASSFQIMNTEAFF. For the CDR3, the DNA is TGTGCCAGCAGCTTCCAAATCATGAACACTGAAGCTTTCTTT.

This clonotype was counted at least ten times. This sequence joins TRBV29-1 and TRBJ1-4, with a possible D match to TRBD1 (5 bases). Between the trimmed V and J ends, which lost 5 bases and 8 bases, there was a span of 18 bases. CDR1 and CDR2 from the germline V gene are SQVTM and ANQGSEA. This CDR3 has 14 residues. The CDR3 DNA reads as TGCAGCGTTCAAACCGGGGGAATCTTCGAAAAACTGTTTTTT. Its protein product is CSVQTGGIFEKLFF.

CDR3 sequence: CAISEGPVDTQYF. Here the CDR3 DNA reads TGTGCCATCAGTGAAGGGCCCGTGGATACGCAGTATTTT. This chain links TRBV10-3 with TRBJ2-3; D gene uncertain. Germline V gene sequence: CDR1 ENHRY, CDR2 SYGVKD. This CDR3 is built from 13 residues. V lost 3 bases to trimming and J lost 6 bases, with 10 bases between them.

The chain couples TRBV10-3 to TRBJ2-7; TRBD1 is a possible D gene (6 bases). Germline assignment: CDR1 ENHRY and CDR2 SYGVKD. V lost 3 bases, J lost 0 bases, and 9 bases lay in between. This CDR3 has 14 residues. CDR3 bases: TGTGCCATCAGTGACTGGGACACCTCCTACGAGCAGTACTTC. Translation gives CAISDWDTSYEQYF.

This clonotype was detected a few times. The chain joins TRBV7-9 to TRBJ2-1; 7 positions match TRBD1. With 1 base clipped from V and 3 bases from J, the junction kept 6 bases outside the gene matches. Germline loops: CDR1 SEHNR, CDR2 FQNEAQ (reference sequence). The CDR3 has 16 amino acids. The CDR3 reads CASSLVPSGGYNEQFF. The CDR3 region has the DNA TGTGCCAGCAGCTTAGTCCCTTCAGGGGGCTACAATGAGCAGTTCTTC.

This chain uses TRBV18 with TRBJ1-3; 7 nucleotides align to TRBD1. This CDR3 has 17 amino acids. Germline lookup yields CDR1 KGHSH and CDR2 LQKENI. V lost 4 bases to trimming and J lost 0 bases; unmatched junction nucleotides: 9. CDR3 coding DNA: TGTGCCAGCTCACACTCAACAGGGGTAGGCTCTGGAAACACCATATATTTT. This sequence encodes CASSHSTGVGSGNTIYF.

The rearrangement links TRBV5-1 to TRBJ2-2; TRBD1 agrees at 8 bases. Germline V lookup: CDR1 SGHRS, CDR2 YFSETQ. The ends lost 5 bases at V and 6 bases at J; junction bases unmatched: 9. CDR3 size: 15 residues. The CDR3 DNA is TGCGCCAGCAGAGACGGACAGGGTATCGCCGGGGAGCTGTTTTTT. Translating gives CASRDGQGIAGELFF.